This note documents a single T cell receptor (beta chain) sequence. Its antigen remains unidentified. This entry belongs to a study of Ad26.COV2.S vaccination and SARS-CoV-2 variants. Study details: Donor participated within the Ad26.COV2.S arm of the COV1001 trial.

Profiled with immunoSEQ multiplex PCR; TCRdb holds only in-frame clones, not every one. Of 350,000 to 450,000 clones in the sample, 70% to 90% are singletons; the top ten hold 3.3%. The treatment is: approximately 18 received Ad26.COV2.S at low or high dose, single or two shots; roughly five received placebo; per-sample allocation not given. Specimen acquisition occurred on day 63 following the initial vaccine or placebo injection. The study, taken as a whole, reports: Vaccine recipients surpassed placebo recipients in spike-specific TCR breadth.

V lost 4 bases and J lost 7; bases outside the gene matches: 14. Germline CDR1 is SGHRS and CDR2 is YFSETQ. CDR3 length: 16 amino acids. The TCR comes from a person between 18 and 65 years old who received the Ad26.COV2.S COVID-19 vaccine or a placebo. The gene calls are TRBV5-1 and TRBJ2-1, with 7 bases identical to TRBD1. This sample comprised peripheral blood, obtained in a trial of Ad26.COV2.S vaccine versus placebo. DNA for the CDR3: TGCGCCAGCAGCCCAGTCAGACAGGGCCTCGGGAATGAGCAGTTCTTC. Amino acid sequence: CASSPVRQGLGNEQFF.